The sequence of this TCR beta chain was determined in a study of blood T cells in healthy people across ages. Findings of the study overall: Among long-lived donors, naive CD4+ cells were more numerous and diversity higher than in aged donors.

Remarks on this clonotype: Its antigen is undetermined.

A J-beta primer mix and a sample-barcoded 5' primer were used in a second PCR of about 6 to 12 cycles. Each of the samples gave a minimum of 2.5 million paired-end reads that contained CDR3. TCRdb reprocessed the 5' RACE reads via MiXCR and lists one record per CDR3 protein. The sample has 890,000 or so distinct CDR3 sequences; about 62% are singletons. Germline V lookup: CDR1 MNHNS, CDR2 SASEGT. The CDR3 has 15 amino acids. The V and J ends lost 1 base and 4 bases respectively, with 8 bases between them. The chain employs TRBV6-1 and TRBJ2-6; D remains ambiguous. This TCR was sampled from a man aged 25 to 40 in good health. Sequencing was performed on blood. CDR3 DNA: TGTGCCAGCAGTGAAGGAAGGACCGGGGCCAACGTCCTGACTTTC. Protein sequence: CASSEGRTGANVLTF.